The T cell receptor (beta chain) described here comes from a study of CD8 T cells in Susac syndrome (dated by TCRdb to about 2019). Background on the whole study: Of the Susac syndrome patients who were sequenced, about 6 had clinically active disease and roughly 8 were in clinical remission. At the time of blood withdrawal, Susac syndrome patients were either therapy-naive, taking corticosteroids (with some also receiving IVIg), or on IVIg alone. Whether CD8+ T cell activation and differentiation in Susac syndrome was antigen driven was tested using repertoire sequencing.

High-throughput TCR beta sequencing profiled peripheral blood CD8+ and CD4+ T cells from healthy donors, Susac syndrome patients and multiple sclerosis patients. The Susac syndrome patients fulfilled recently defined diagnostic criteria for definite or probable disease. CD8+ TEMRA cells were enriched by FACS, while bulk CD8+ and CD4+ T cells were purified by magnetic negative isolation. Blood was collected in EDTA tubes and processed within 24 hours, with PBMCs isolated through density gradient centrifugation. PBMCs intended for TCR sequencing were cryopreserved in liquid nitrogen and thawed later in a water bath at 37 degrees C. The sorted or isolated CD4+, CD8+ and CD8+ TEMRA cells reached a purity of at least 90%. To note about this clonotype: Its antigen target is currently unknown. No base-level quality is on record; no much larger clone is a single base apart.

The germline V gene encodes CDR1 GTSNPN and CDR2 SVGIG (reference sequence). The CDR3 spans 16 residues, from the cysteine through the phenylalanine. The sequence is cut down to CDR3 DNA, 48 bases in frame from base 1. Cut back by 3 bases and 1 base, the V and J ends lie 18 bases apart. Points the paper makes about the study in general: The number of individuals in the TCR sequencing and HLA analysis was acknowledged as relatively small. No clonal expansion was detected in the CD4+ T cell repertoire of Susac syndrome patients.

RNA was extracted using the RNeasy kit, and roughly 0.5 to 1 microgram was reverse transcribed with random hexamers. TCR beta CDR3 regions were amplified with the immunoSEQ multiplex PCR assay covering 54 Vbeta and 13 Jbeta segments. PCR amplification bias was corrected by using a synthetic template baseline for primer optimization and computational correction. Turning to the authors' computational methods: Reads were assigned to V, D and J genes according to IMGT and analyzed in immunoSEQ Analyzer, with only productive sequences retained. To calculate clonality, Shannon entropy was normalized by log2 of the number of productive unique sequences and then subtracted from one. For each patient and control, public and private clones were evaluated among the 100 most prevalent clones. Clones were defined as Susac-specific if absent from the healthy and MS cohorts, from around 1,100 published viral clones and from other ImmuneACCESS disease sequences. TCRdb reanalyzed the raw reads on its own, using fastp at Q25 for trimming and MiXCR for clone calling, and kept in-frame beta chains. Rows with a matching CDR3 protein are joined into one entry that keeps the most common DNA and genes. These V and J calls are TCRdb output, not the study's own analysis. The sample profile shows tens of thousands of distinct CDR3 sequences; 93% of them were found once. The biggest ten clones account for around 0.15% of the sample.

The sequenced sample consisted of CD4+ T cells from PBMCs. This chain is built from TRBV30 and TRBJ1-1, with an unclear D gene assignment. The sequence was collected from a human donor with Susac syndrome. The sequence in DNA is TGTGCCTGGAGGGATCTTTATTGGAGGCGGAACACTGAAGCTTTCTTT. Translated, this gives CAWRDLYWRRNTEAFF.